This T cell receptor (beta chain) was found in a study of PD-1 blockade in mismatch repair-deficient tumors. The method was immunoSEQ multiplex PCR; TCRdb's version includes in-frame clones alone and lacks a portion of them. The data show 35,000 to 40,000 clones, about four fifths seen once. This CDR3 has 15 amino acids. Germline values: CDR1 LGHNT, CDR2 FRNRAP. V lost 7 bases, J lost 2 bases, and 6 bases stayed unmatched. The clonotype originates from an adult with mismatch repair-deficient cancer. The input for sequencing was peripheral blood, taken 4 weeks after starting pembrolizumab. J is TRBJ1-3 and V is TRBV12-5; 9 bases agree with TRBD1. Here the CDR3 reads CASDLQGAAGNTIYF. The DNA for the CDR3 is TGTGCTAGTGACCTACAGGGGGCTGCTGGAAACACCATATATTTT.